Below, 17 T cell receptor beta chains from the same sample are listed, as sequenced in a study of cytomegalovirus exposure and HLA in healthy donors. 13 Jbeta primers and 60 Vbeta primers were used for the PCR. Profiling relied on immunoSEQ multiplex PCR, and the TCRdb table lists in-frame clones only, not all of them. The data contain 120,000 or so clones, less than 85% of them seen just once; the ten biggest clones take up approximately 1.3%. Material: PBMCs. The receptor set was obtained from a female donor in good health and CMV-seronegative.

This CDR3 is CASSLNQVNTEAFF. The CDR3, as DNA: TGTGCCAGCAGCTTAAATCAGGTGAACACTGAAGCTTTCTTT. The chain links TRBV7-9 to TRBJ1-1; D not resolved. This CDR3 comprises 14 residues. Germline CDR1 reads SEHNR; CDR2 reads FQNEAQ (reference sequence). With 2 bases removed from V and 0 bases from J, the gap between germline ends came to 7 bases.

J is TRBJ2-2 and V is TRBV18; maybe TRBD2 (6 bases). The ends were cut back, 4 bases at V and 0 bases at J, with 15 bases in the middle. Germline V gives CDR1 KGHSH, CDR2 LQKENI. This CDR3 contains 17 residues. The CDR3, as DNA: TGTGCCAGCTCACTGTATAGCGGAGGCCCGAACACCGGGGAGCTGTTTTTT. Translation: CASSLYSGGPNTGELFF.

This clone was counted once. The chain links TRBV29-1 to TRBJ2-2, with 8 bases aligning to TRBD1. The V gene end was trimmed by 7 bases and the J gene end by 2 bases; junction bases not matched to a gene: 6. CDR1 is SQVTM and CDR2 is ANQGSEA in the germline V gene. This CDR3 has 14 residues. The CDR3 nucleotides are TGCAGCGCCACGGACAGGGCTAACACCGGGGAGCTGTTTTTT. Its protein is CSATDRANTGELFF.

The rearrangement joins TRBV4-1 to TRBJ2-3, with no clear D. CDR3 length: 11 amino acids. The V gene lost 6 bases and the J gene lost 3 bases, with 4 bases spanning the gap. CDR1 and CDR2 (germline): MGHRA, YSYEKL. Here the CDR3 DNA reads TGCGCCAGCAGTATGACAGATACGCAGTATTTT. It translates to CASSMTDTQYF.

This clone was observed a handful of times. The rearrangement joins TRBV2 to TRBJ1-5; D is uncertain. Germline CDR1 SNHLY, CDR2 FYNNEI. The CDR3 spans 12 residues. V lost 5 bases, J lost 4 bases, and 6 bases lay in between. The CDR3 protein is CASSMRNQPQHF. CDR3 DNA: TGTGCCAGCAGTATGAGAAATCAGCCCCAGCATTTT.

J is TRBJ2-1 and V is TRBV27, with D perhaps TRBD1 (6 bases). Germline V lookup: CDR1 MNHEY, CDR2 SMNVEV (reference sequence). The CDR3 runs 14 residues. Between the trimmed V and J ends, which lost 9 bases and 4 bases, there was a span of 16 bases. CDR3 bases: TGTGCCAGTTCCCGGCCGGGACATTACAATGAGCAGTTCTTC. Protein sequence: CASSRPGHYNEQFF.

This rearrangement joins TRBV15 to TRBJ2-7; D is unclear. V was cut by 8 bases and J by 11 bases, with 13 bases left in between. This CDR3 region has 10 residues. The germline V gene has CDR1 LNHNV and CDR2 YYDKDF (reference sequence). The CDR3 DNA reads TGTGCCACCCCCAGGTTTTTTGAGTACTTC. Translating gives CATPRFFEYF.

The chain recombines TRBV27 with TRBJ1-1; D gene ambiguous. The CDR3 has 16 amino acids. Trimming stripped 5 bases from V and 1 base from J, with 17 bases between. Germline V CDR1 and CDR2: MNHEY, SMNVEV (reference sequence). CDR3 in DNA: TGTGCCAGCAGTCACTACGGGAGTCCCCCGAACACTGAAGCTTTCTTT. As protein: CASSHYGSPPNTEAFF.

The chain couples TRBV29-1 to TRBJ1-1, with a tentative D call TRBD1 (5 bases). CDR1 and CDR2 (germline): SQVTM, ANQGSEA. Deletions cut 4 bases from V and 10 bases from J, with 13 bases between. CDR3 length: 11 residues. For the CDR3, the DNA is TGCAGCGTTGTAGGAGCAGGGCTAGCTTTCTTT. Residues: CSVVGAGLAFF.

V gene TRBV7-8 combines with J gene TRBJ2-3; 10 bases are a match to TRBD2. The CDR3 is 16 amino acids. In germline, CDR1 is SGHVS, CDR2 FQNEAQ. Trimming removed 5 bases from V and 2 bases from J; junction bases left unmatched: 7. This CDR3 is CASSPNSGGNTDTQYF. CDR3 in DNA: TGTGCCAGCAGCCCTAATAGCGGGGGGAACACAGATACGCAGTATTTT.

CDR3: CASSQAGGSYTQYF. DNA for the CDR3: TGCGCCAGCAGCCAAGCGGGGGGGTCGTATACGCAGTATTTT. The chain links TRBV4-1 to TRBJ2-3; 8 bases fit TRBD2. From germline, CDR1 is MGHRA and CDR2 YSYEKL. The CDR3 totals 14 residues. V gave up 1 base and J gave up 7 bases; unmatched junction bases: 4.

The genes are TRBV5-1 and TRBJ2-2; D is undetermined. Trimming took off 3 bases at V and 5 bases at J, with 8 bases between the two ends. Germline assignment: CDR1 SGHRS and CDR2 YFSETQ. This CDR3 region has 13 residues. DNA of the CDR3: TGCGCCAGCAGCTCCCAACTTACCGGGGAGCTGTTTTTT. Translated: CASSSQLTGELFF.

This chain uses TRBV2 with TRBJ2-3, with 10 bases aligning to TRBD1. Germline values: CDR1 SNHLY, CDR2 FYNNEI. V lost 3 bases, J lost 1 base, and 1 base stayed unmatched. The CDR3 has 15 residues. CDR3 sequence reads: CASSDGTGGTDTQYF. CDR3 in DNA: TGTGCCAGCAGTGACGGGACAGGGGGCACAGATACGCAGTATTTT.

The V gene is TRBV6-1, the J gene TRBJ2-5; 12 bases agree with TRBD1. The J call may be faulty, since TRBJ2-7 better matches the DNA end. The CDR3 is made up of 15 amino acids. Germline V gene sequence: CDR1 MNHNS, CDR2 SASEGT. The CDR3 sequence: CASTGTGGNSLEQYF. The CDR3 DNA reads as TGTGCCAGCACTGGGACAGGGGGCAATTCCCTCGAGCAGTACTTC.

A note on this clone: This CDR3 fails to terminate in the conserved phenylalanine or tryptophan, so it likely reflects a read error. The DNA is omitted, as the CDR3 cannot be located on it reliably, and the CDR3 follows TCRdb's listing. The J gene is TRBJ1-2, the V gene TRBV29-1; the D call TRBD1 from the table was never checked on the DNA. CDR1 and CDR2 from the germline V gene are SQVTM and ANQGSEA. Termini included, the CDR3 measures 13 amino acids. The CDR3 sequence is CSALMGDRASPGD.

V and J are TRBV7-9 and TRBJ1-4, with 8 bases fitting TRBD1. V was pared by 2 bases and J by 4 bases, with 3 bases of the junction left unmatched. CDR1 SEHNR and CDR2 FQNEAQ come from the germline V gene (reference sequence). This CDR3 region has 15 residues. The CDR3 loop reads CASSLRQGNNEKLFF. CDR3 nucleotides: TGTGCCAGCAGCTTAAGACAGGGGAATAATGAAAAACTGTTTTTT.

This chain links TRBV14 with TRBJ2-7; tentatively, D is TRBD1 (5 bases). This CDR3 is built from 12 residues. V was pared by 4 bases and J by 4 bases, with 8 bases between. CDR1 and CDR2 from the germline V gene are SGHDN and FVKESK. The CDR3 DNA is TGTGCCAGCAGCCCCTCAGGGTACGAGCAGTACTTC. Amino acid sequence: CASSPSGYEQYF.